The T cell receptor beta chain under discussion was sequenced for a study of cytomegalovirus exposure and HLA in healthy donors. About this clone itself: Its antigen is undetermined.

Whole-study results and caveats: Further analysis, carried out later, found HLA-associated TCR beta chains more clonally expanded than equally common other chains. Reportedly, fewer N-insertions than the 666-donor mean appeared in an Asian-associated ancestry cluster in a later analysis. TCR beta sequences reportedly predicted the HLA-A and HLA-B alleles of most subjects accurately.

Researchers ran the PCR with 60 Vbeta and 13 Jbeta primers. The protocol was immunoSEQ multiplex PCR, while the TCRdb copy is restricted to in-frame clones and leaves out a portion. The sample shows 80,000 or so clones, around 80% of them seen only once. The sequencing sample was made of PBMCs. The TCR was taken from a man aged 50-59 years in good health and CMV-seropositive.

DNA for the CDR3: TGTGCCAGCAGCTTAATGGTAGCGGGAGGGCCATTGGGACACGAGCAGTACTTC. Residues: CASSLMVAGGPLGHEQYF. This rearrangement joins TRBV7-2 to TRBJ2-7; the match to TRBD2 covers 11 bases. The V segment lost 2 bases and the J segment 5 bases; nucleotides outside the gene matches: 14. Germline V lookup: CDR1 SGHTA, CDR2 FQGNSA. There are 18 residues in the CDR3. The entire variable domain, with the rest obtained from reference TRBV7-2 and TRBJ2-7, is as follows: GAGVSQSPSNKVTEKGKDVELRCDPISGHTALYWYRQSLGQGLEFLIYFQGNSAPDKSGLPSDRFSAERTGGSVSTLTIQRTQQEDSAVYLCASSLMVAGGPLGHEQYFGPGTRLTVT.